Below are 18 T cell receptor beta chains sequenced from a single sample in a study of OX40 agonist ivuxolimab in advanced cancers. Assay used: immunoSEQ multiplex PCR; TCRdb lists only in-frame clones, some missing. The sample lists around 85,000 clones, 91% occurring once. The sequencing used CD4+ or CD8+ T cells sorted from blood, collected in a trial of the OX40 agonist ivuxolimab. These receptors all stem from an adult with an advanced solid tumor such as melanoma, head and neck, liver or kidney cancer.

The chain carries TRBV30 and TRBJ2-5; TRBD2 matches at 8 bases. CDR3 size: 13 residues. Trimming removed 5 bases from V and 2 bases from J; junction bases left unmatched: 4. Germline CDR1 is GTSNPN and CDR2 is SVGIG (reference sequence). The CDR3 DNA is TGTGCCTGGGTAGGGACTAGTCAAGAGACCCAGTACTTC. This encodes CAWVGTSQETQYF. The full variable domain, completed using reference TRBV30 and TRBJ2-5, is SQTIHQWPATLVQPVGSPLSLECTVEGTSNPNLYWYRQAAGRGLQLLFYSVGIGQISSEVPQNLSASRPQDRQFILSSKKLLLSDSGFYLCAWVGTSQETQYFGPGTRLLVL.

V is TRBV15 and J is TRBJ2-3; D could derive from TRBD1 or TRBD2 (5 bases each). The length of the CDR3 is 15 residues. V was pared by 3 bases and J by 1 base, with 11 bases between. Germline V lookup: CDR1 LNHNV, CDR2 YYDKDF (reference sequence). CDR3 DNA: TGTGCCACCAGCAGCATCCAGGGACGCACAGATACGCAGTATTTT. Its protein product is CATSSIQGRTDTQYF.

J is TRBJ2-1 and V is TRBV30, with TRBD1 matching over 10 bases. This CDR3 has 18 residues. In germline, CDR1 is GTSNPN, CDR2 SVGIG (reference sequence). The ends lost 3 bases at V and 3 bases at J; junction bases unmatched: 14. CDR3 sequence: CAWRPPHGQGEYYNEQFF. CDR3 DNA: TGTGCCTGGAGACCCCCTCACGGACAGGGGGAATACTACAATGAGCAGTTCTTC.

The CDR3 spells CASIFEGPQHF. CDR3 in DNA: TGTGCCAGCATCTTTGAAGGGCCCCAGCATTTT. The rearrangement joins TRBV6-5 to TRBJ1-5; D call uncertain. V lost 7 bases to trimming and J lost 9 bases, with 10 bases between them. Per germline, CDR1 MNHEY and CDR2 SVGAGI. The CDR3 totals 11 residues.

This chain uses TRBV28 with TRBJ2-3; D remains ambiguous. The germline V and J ends were trimmed by 5 bases and 2 bases, with 11 bases remaining between them. The CDR3 sequence is 14 residues long. Germline CDR1 is MDHEN and CDR2 is SYDVKM. For the CDR3, the DNA is TGTGCCAGCAGTCCTCAATGGGACACAGATACGCAGTATTTT. Translated, it gives CASSPQWDTDTQYF.

The V and J genes are TRBV29-1 and TRBJ2-2, with 8 bases fitting TRBD2. This CDR3 is 14 amino acids long. Germline CDR1 is SQVTM and CDR2 is ANQGSEA. DNA of the CDR3: TGCAGTGCATTAAGCGGGAGTCAGACCGGGGAGCTGTTTTTT. It is translated as CSALSGSQTGELFF.

This rearrangement joins TRBV5-1 to TRBJ2-5, with D unclear. Trimming took off 6 bases at V and 4 bases at J, with 7 bases between the two ends. This CDR3 contains 11 residues. Germline V CDR1 and CDR2: SGHRS, YFSETQ. In nucleotides, the CDR3 is TGCGCCAGCAAATTTGCAGAGACCCAGTACTTC. This translates into CASKFAETQYF. Filled out from reference TRBV5-1 and TRBJ2-5, the complete variable domain reads KAGVTQTPRYLIKTRGQQVTLSCSPISGHRSVSWYQQTPGQGLQFLFEYFSETQRNKGNFPGRFSGRQFSNSRSEMNVSTLELGDSALYLCASKFAETQYFGPGTRLLVL.

V is TRBV28 and J is TRBJ1-1; possible D gene TRBD1, 5 bases. CDR3 length: 11 amino acids. The V gene's germline CDR1 is MDHEN and CDR2 SYDVKM. Trimming stripped 5 bases from V and 6 bases from J, with 7 bases between. CDR3 sequence (DNA): TGTGCCAGCAGTCGGGGCCCTGAAGCTTTCTTT. It specifies CASSRGPEAFF.

The V gene is TRBV6-4, the J gene TRBJ1-6; 11 positions agree with TRBD1. Trimming removed 2 bases from V and 9 bases from J; junction bases left unmatched: 0. The germline CDR1 and CDR2 sequences are MRHNA and SNTAGT. This CDR3 spans 14 amino acids. CDR3 amino acids: CASSDGTGGSPLHF. CDR3 nucleotide sequence: TGTGCCAGCAGTGACGGGACAGGGGGTTCACCCCTCCACTTT.

This clone has a single count. This chain connects TRBV4-3 to TRBJ1-2; unclear D gene. Trimming took off 0 bases at V and 2 bases at J, with 13 bases between the two ends. This CDR3 is built from 16 residues. Germline V gene lookup returns CDR1 LGHNA and CDR2 YSLEER. The CDR3 region has the DNA TGCGCCAGCAGCCAAGATAGGCAGGAAGGGAACTATGGCTACACCTTC. It encodes CASSQDRQEGNYGYTF.

The J gene is TRBJ1-5, the V gene TRBV27; TRBD1 matches 9 bases. Losses at the gene ends were 3 bases for V and 3 bases for J; bases not matched to a gene: 3. This CDR3 spans 15 amino acids. Germline V lookup: CDR1 MNHEY, CDR2 SMNVEV (reference sequence). DNA for the CDR3: TGTGCCAGCAGTTTCACAGGGGGCGTCAATCAGCCCCAGCATTTT. Translation gives CASSFTGGVNQPQHF.

The chain recombines TRBV6-5 with TRBJ2-1, with D unresolved. The V gene lost 0 bases and the J gene lost 10 bases, with 13 bases spanning the gap. Germline-derived CDR1 and CDR2 are MNHEY and SVGAGI. This CDR3 spans 14 amino acids. The CDR3 is CASSYSSGLGEQFF. CDR3 sequence (DNA): TGTGCCAGCAGTTACTCTTCCGGGCTGGGCGAGCAGTTCTTC.

The V call is TRBV6-5, the J call TRBJ1-1, with 9 positions matching TRBD1. CDR3 length equals 14 residues. The V segment lost 6 bases and the J segment 5 bases; nucleotides outside the gene matches: 7. CDR1 is MNHEY and CDR2 is SVGAGI in the germline V gene. The CDR3: CASRQTGGFTEAFF. CDR3 in DNA: TGTGCCAGCAGACAAACAGGGGGCTTTACTGAAGCTTTCTTT.

The rearrangement joins TRBV9 to TRBJ1-5; no reliable D call. The CDR3 covers 15 residues. Germline loops: CDR1 SGDLS, CDR2 YYNGEE. The germline V and J ends were trimmed by 0 bases and 7 bases, with 14 bases remaining between them. The CDR3 is CASSVAGVPNQPQHF. The CDR3 DNA follows: TGTGCCAGCAGCGTAGCTGGGGTGCCGAACCAGCCCCAGCATTTT.

As for this clone: Other DNA sequences from this sample encode an identical CDR3 as well. This chain joins TRBV6-6 and TRBJ2-7, with D uncertain. Germline V gives CDR1 MNHNY, CDR2 SVGAGI (reference sequence). With 0 bases removed from V and 4 bases from J, the gap between germline ends came to 4 bases. The CDR3 loop spans 12 amino acids. The CDR3 region has the DNA TGTGCCAGCAGTTACTCGAGTTACGAGCAGTACTTC. Translating gives CASSYSSYEQYF.

The chain recombines TRBV15 with TRBJ2-5; possible D gene TRBD2, 6 bases. Germline values: CDR1 LNHNV, CDR2 YYDKDF (reference sequence). The V gene lost 0 bases and the J gene lost 5 bases, with 10 bases spanning the gap. The CDR3 length is 14 residues. Here the CDR3 reads CATSRDRGLETQYF. In DNA form, the CDR3 reads TGTGCCACCAGCAGAGATCGGGGACTGGAGACCCAGTACTTC.

The gene calls are TRBV7-9 and TRBJ2-1; possibly TRBD2 for D (6 bases). The CDR3 sequence is 17 residues long. V shed 0 bases and J shed 3 bases, with 15 bases lying between them. Germline V gene lookup returns CDR1 SEHNR and CDR2 FQNEAQ (reference sequence). CDR3: CASSLAYGGRHYNEQFF. The CDR3 DNA reads TGTGCCAGCAGCTTAGCGTACGGGGGACGACACTACAATGAGCAGTTCTTC.

The chain has TRBV4-2 and TRBJ2-1; 15 nucleotides align to TRBD2. The CDR3 spans 20 residues. Trimming took 3 bases from V and 0 from J; bases not matched to a gene: 9. CDR1 is LGHNA, CDR2 YNFKEQ, per germline. DNA for the CDR3: TGTGCCAGCAGCCAGCAGGGACTAGCGGGAGGCCAGAGCTCCTACAATGAGCAGTTCTTC. Amino acids: CASSQQGLAGGQSSYNEQFF.